Given below is one TCR beta chain in context. Its antigen remains unidentified. This sample was included in a study of T cells after yellow fever vaccination. Study-wide points: Boosting was followed by the reappearance of most primary-vaccination clones (around 95% CD4, about 88% CD8). Abundant clonotypes from the bulk population could have been carried over as contaminants into FACS-sorted repertoires. Clonotypes found in both CD4 and CD8 compartments made up a small share.

One entry per CDR3 protein, called by TCRdb with MiXCR from the 5' RACE reads. The sample consists of hundreds of thousands of distinct CDR3 sequences, 9% to 15% of them appearing once. The CDR3 covers 16 residues. Looked up from germline, CDR1 is SGHRS and CDR2 is YFSETQ. V lost 2 bases, J lost 4 bases, and 6 bases stayed unmatched. The V gene is TRBV5-1, the J gene TRBJ2-2, with 9 bases identical to TRBD1. The sequenced sample was PBMCs, obtained on the day of the yellow fever booster vaccination. This receptor was taken from a man in his thirties or forties who received the YFV17D yellow fever vaccine. The DNA of the CDR3 is TGCGCCAGCAGCTTTGAGGGACAGGGACCCACCGGGGAGCTGTTTTTT. Its protein is CASSFEGQGPTGELFF.